This paragraph covers one TCR beta chain sequence. The data belong to a study of blood T cell repertoires in COVID-19. Study summary: Sites across the United States, Italy and Spain contributed samples from acute and convalescent COVID-19. Sources were T cells, B-cell-depleted T cells, or PBMCs; the material itself was cDNA or gDNA.

The germline V and J ends were trimmed by 3 bases and 10 bases, with 19 bases remaining between them. Germline CDR1 is SEHNR and CDR2 is FQNEAQ (reference sequence). The CDR3 extends over 16 amino acids. In the original processing: From reference gene primer amplification, estimates of nucleated cell counts were derived. Libraries were prepared by immunoSEQ multiplex PCR; TCRdb keeps only in-frame clonotypes and omits some of them. Clonal size and the V and J genes are those of that table, whereas D and trimming came from the DNA. The data show about 270,000 clones, over 75% seen once. Specimen: peripheral blood. The rearrangement links TRBV7-9 to TRBJ1-6; D is unclear. The sequence was collected from a woman between 70 and 85 years old with acute or convalescent COVID-19. In DNA, the CDR3 is TGTGCCAGCAGCTTGGGTGTAGGAGGGCCGGCCTCACCCCTCCACTTT. This gives the protein CASSLGVGGPASPLHF.